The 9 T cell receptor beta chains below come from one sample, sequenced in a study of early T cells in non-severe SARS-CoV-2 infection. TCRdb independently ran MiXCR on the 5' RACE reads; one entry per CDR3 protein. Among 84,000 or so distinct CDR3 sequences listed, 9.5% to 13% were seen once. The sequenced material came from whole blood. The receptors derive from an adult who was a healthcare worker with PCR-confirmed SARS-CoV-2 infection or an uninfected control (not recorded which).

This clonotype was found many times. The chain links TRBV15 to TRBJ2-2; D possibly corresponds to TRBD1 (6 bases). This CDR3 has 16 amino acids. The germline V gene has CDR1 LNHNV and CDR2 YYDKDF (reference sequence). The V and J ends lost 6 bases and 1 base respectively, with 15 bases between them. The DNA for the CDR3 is TGTGCCACCAGTCTATACAGGGCAGTGAACACCGGGGAGCTGTTTTTT. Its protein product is CATSLYRAVNTGELFF. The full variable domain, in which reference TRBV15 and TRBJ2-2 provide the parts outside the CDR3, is DAMVIQNPRYQVTQFGKPVTLSCSQTLNHNVMYWYQQKSSQAPKLLFHYYDKDFNNEADTPDNFQSRRPNTSFCFLDIRSPGLGDTAMYLCATSLYRAVNTGELFFGEGSRLTVL.

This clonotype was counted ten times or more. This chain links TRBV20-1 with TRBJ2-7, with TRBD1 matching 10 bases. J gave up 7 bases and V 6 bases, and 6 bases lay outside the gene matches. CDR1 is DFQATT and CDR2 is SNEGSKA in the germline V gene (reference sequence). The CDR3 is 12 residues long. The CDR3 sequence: CSADRGIWEQYF. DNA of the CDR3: TGCAGTGCGGACAGGGGGATATGGGAGCAGTACTTC.

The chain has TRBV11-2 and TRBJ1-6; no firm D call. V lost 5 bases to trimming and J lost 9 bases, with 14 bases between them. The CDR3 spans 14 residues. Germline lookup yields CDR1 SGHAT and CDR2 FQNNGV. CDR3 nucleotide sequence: TGTGCCAGCAGCCCCCCATGGGGAGGTTCACCCCTCCACTTT. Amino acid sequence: CASSPPWGGSPLHF.

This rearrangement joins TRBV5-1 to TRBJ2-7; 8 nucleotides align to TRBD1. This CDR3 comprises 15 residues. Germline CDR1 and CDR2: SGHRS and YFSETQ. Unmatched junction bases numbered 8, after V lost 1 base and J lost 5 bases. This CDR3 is CASSLSGTGLHEQYF. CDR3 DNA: TGCGCCAGCAGCTTGTCGGGGACAGGTCTCCACGAGCAGTACTTC.

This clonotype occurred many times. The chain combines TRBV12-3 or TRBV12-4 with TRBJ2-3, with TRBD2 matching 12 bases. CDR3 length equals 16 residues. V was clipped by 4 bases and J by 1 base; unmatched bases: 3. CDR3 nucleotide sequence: TGTGCCAGCAGTTCCCTAGCGGGGGGGCGCACAGATACGCAGTATTTT. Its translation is CASSSLAGGRTDTQYF.

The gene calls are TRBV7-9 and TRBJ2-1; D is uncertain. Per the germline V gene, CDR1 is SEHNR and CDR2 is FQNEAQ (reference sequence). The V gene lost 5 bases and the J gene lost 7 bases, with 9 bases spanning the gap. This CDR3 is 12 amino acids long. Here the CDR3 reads CASSPRLNEQFF. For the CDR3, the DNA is TGTGCCAGCAGCCCCCGCCTTAATGAGCAGTTCTTC.

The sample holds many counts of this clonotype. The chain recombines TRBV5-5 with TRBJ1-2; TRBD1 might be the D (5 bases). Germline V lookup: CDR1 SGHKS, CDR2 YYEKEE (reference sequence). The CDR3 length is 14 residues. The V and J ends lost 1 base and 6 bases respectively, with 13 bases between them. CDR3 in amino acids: CASSLTREGDGYTF. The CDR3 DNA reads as TGTGCCAGCAGCTTGACCAGGGAAGGCGATGGCTACACCTTC.

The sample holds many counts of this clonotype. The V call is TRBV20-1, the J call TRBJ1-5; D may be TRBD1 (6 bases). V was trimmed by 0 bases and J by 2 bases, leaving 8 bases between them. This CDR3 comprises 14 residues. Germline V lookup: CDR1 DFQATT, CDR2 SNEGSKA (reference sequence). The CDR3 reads CSARDHRGNQPQHF. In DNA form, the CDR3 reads TGCAGTGCTAGAGACCACAGGGGCAATCAGCCCCAGCATTTT.

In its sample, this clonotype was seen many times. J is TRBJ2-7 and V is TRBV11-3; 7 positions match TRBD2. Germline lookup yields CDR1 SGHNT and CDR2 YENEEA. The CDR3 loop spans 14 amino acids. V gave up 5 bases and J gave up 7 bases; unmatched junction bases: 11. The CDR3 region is CASSLGSGGEEQYF. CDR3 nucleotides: TGTGCCAGCAGCCTGGGGTCGGGGGGAGAGGAGCAGTACTTC.